These 7 T cell receptor beta chains were sequenced from one sample in a study of OX40 agonist ivuxolimab in advanced cancers. Library generation was performed with the immunoSEQ multiplex PCR assay. TCRdb holds this immuneACCESS table with in-frame rearrangements only. Some clones are missing; in checked studies, unresolved V genes explain under half, and the rest has no known cause. This sample comprises tens of thousands of clones, around 90% of them detected only once. The ten largest clones add up to 20% to 25% of the sample. The sequencing here drew on CD4+ or CD8+ T cells sorted from blood, taken in a trial of the OX40 agonist ivuxolimab. The receptors were gathered from an adult with an advanced solid tumor such as melanoma, head and neck, liver or kidney cancer.

The rearrangement uses TRBV5-5 and TRBJ2-5, with TRBD1 matching 7 bases. CDR1 is SGHKS and CDR2 is YYEKEE in the germline V gene (reference sequence). The CDR3 is made up of 16 amino acids. Trimming removed 0 bases from V and 5 bases from J; junction bases left unmatched: 10. CDR3: CASSLVRDSSMETQYF. The CDR3 coding sequence is TGTGCCAGCAGCTTGGTACGGGACAGTTCTATGGAGACCCAGTACTTC. Combining the CDR3 with reference TRBV5-5 and TRBJ2-5 gives the whole variable domain DAGVTQSPTHLIKTRGQQVTLRCSPISGHKSVSWYQQVLGQGPQFIFQYYEKEERGRGNFPDRFSARQFPNYSSELNVNALLLGDSALYLCASSLVRDSSMETQYFGPGTRLLVL.

The rearrangement uses TRBV5-6 and TRBJ1-2; 7 nucleotides match TRBD1. Germline V CDR1 and CDR2: SGHDT, YYEEEE. With 4 bases clipped from V and 4 bases from J, the junction kept 10 bases outside the gene matches. The CDR3 is 15 residues long. The CDR3 sequence is CASSLQPGQSYGYTF. The CDR3 nucleotides are TGTGCCAGCAGCCTACAACCGGGACAGAGCTATGGCTACACCTTC.

The chain combines TRBV18 with TRBJ2-3, with 11 bases lining up with TRBD2. The germline CDR1 and CDR2 sequences are KGHSH and LQKENI. The CDR3 is made up of 16 amino acids. V was pared by 3 bases and J by 4 bases, with 6 bases of the junction left unmatched. The CDR3 region has the DNA TGTGCCAGCTCACCGGCAGGACTAGCGGGCGCAGATACGCAGTATTTT. Translating it yields CASSPAGLAGADTQYF.

J is TRBJ2-1 and V is TRBV11-3; D is ambiguous. This CDR3 contains 16 residues. Trimming cost V 5 bases and J 3 bases, with 17 bases left between them. Germline V gene lookup returns CDR1 SGHNT and CDR2 YENEEA. This CDR3 is CASSPHSGQDYNEQFF. The CDR3 bases are TGTGCCAGCAGCCCCCATAGTGGGCAGGACTACAATGAGCAGTTCTTC.

The chain links TRBV5-3 to TRBJ2-2; D unresolved. TRBV5-3 belongs to the ORF category, with a function that is uncertain. The CDR3 is 14 residues long. Trimming removed 1 base at V and 6 bases at J, with 10 bases between. The CDR3 loop is CARSLPPRPGELFF. The DNA of the CDR3 is TGTGCCAGAAGCTTGCCCCCCAGGCCCGGGGAGCTGTTTTTT.

The sample holds one count of this clone. The rearrangement joins TRBV6-6 to TRBJ1-1; no definite D call. The germline V gene has CDR1 MNHNY and CDR2 SVGAGI (reference sequence). The V end lost 6 bases, the J end lost 5 bases, and 7 bases lay between the germline ends. There are 11 residues in the CDR3. The CDR3 DNA reads TGTGCCAGCAGCGAGTGGACTGAAGCTTTCTTT. Amino acid sequence: CASSEWTEAFF.

The V and J genes are TRBV27 and TRBJ2-7; D is undetermined. Trimming pared 0 bases from V and 3 bases from J, leaving 12 bases between. Germline values: CDR1 MNHEY, CDR2 SMNVEV (reference sequence). The length of the CDR3 is 15 residues. The CDR3 is CASSLSSSFRYEQYF. DNA of the CDR3: TGTGCCAGCAGTTTATCGTCATCTTTCCGCTACGAGCAGTACTTC.